This T cell receptor (beta chain) was profiled in a study of T cell repertoires in cytomegalovirus infection. Study details: Public TCR beta signature analysis indicated the presence of both CMV infection and matching HLA type.

TCRdb independently ran MiXCR on the reads; one entry per CDR3 protein. This repertoire shows approximately 170,000 distinct CDR3 sequences, under 20% found once; its top ten account for roughly a sixth. Looked up from germline, CDR1 is LNHDA and CDR2 is SQIVND (reference sequence). This CDR3 contains 12 residues. Trimming left V 5 bases short and J 11 bases short, with 15 bases between. Sequencing was performed on CD8+ T cells from PBMCs. The sequence came from a human donor in good health (CMV status not recorded). Some clones in this sample may be carry-over from other donors' samples. The rearrangement uses TRBV19 and TRBJ1-1, with D hard to call. CDR3 residues: CASSVRKKSAFF. The CDR3 DNA follows: TGTGCCAGTAGTGTACGGAAGAAGTCTGCTTTCTTT.